This T cell receptor beta chain derives from a study of control samples from healthy donors and cancer patients. The protocol was immunoSEQ multiplex PCR, while the TCRdb copy is restricted to in-frame clones and leaves out a portion. Here the sample spans roughly 120,000 clones, over 85% being singletons. CDR1 and CDR2 from the germline V gene are LNHDA and SQIVND (reference sequence). V was pared by 7 bases and J by 2 bases, with 9 bases between. This CDR3 spans 13 amino acids. Sequenced sample: blood. This receptor was obtained from a man aged 25 to 45 in good health. The chain has TRBV19 and TRBJ1-3; D gene ambiguous. The DNA for the CDR3 is TGTGCCAGTAATGACGGACCTGGAAACACCATATATTTT. Translated: CASNDGPGNTIYF.